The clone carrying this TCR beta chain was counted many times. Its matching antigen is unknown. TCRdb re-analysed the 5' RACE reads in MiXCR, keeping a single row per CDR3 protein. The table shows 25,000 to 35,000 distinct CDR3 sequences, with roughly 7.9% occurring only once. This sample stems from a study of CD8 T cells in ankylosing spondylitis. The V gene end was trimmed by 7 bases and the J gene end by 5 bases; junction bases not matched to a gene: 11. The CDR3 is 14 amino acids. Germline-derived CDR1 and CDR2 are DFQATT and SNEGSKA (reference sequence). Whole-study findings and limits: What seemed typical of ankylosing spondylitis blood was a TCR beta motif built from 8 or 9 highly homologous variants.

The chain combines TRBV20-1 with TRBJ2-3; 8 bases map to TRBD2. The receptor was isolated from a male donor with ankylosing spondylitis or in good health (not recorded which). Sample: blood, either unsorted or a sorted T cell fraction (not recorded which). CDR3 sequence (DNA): TGCAGTGTCCCGGGACTAGTGGTGGGAGATACGCAGTATTTT. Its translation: CSVPGLVVGDTQYF.